The 6 T cell receptor beta chains reported below all come from one sample, sequenced in a study of blood T cells in healthy people across ages. Next came a second PCR, run for roughly 6 to 11 cycles, which used a sample-barcoded 5' primer along with a J-beta primer mix. In TCRdb, the 5' RACE reads were re-called with MiXCR into one record per CDR3 protein. The sample has about 1.4 million distinct CDR3 sequences; approximately 59% are singletons. The specimen sequenced was blood. The source of these receptors is a man aged 18 to 35 in good health.

The CDR3 loop is CSASVRPGGSYEQYF. The CDR3 DNA follows: TGCAGTGCTAGTGTTAGACCCGGAGGCTCCTACGAGCAGTACTTC. The V call is TRBV20-1, the J call TRBJ2-7; D might be TRBD2 (5 bases). This CDR3 region has 15 residues. Germline CDR1 and CDR2: DFQATT and SNEGSKA (reference sequence). The V end lost 3 bases, the J end lost 0 bases, and 15 bases lay between the germline ends.

The CDR3 coding sequence is TGCAGCGTTGAAGGGGAGGGACAGGGGGTACGTGGCTACACCTTC. It is translated as CSVEGEGQGVRGYTF. This rearrangement joins TRBV29-1 to TRBJ1-2, with 11 positions matching TRBD1. Germline CDR1 SQVTM, CDR2 ANQGSEA. J was trimmed by 7 bases and V by 1 base; bases with no gene match: 8. This CDR3 is built from 15 residues.

The chain couples TRBV6-1 to TRBJ2-5; D possibly corresponds to TRBD1 (5 bases). The DNA end favors TRBJ2-7, so the J call may be wrong. CDR3 size: 13 residues. CDR1 is MNHNS, CDR2 SASEGT, per germline. The CDR3 is CASSARTPYEQYF. The CDR3 DNA reads as TGTGCCAGCAGTGCCCGGACACCCTACGAGCAGTACTTC.

This clonotype turned up a few times. The V and J genes are TRBV7-2 and TRBJ2-3, with D perhaps TRBD2 (5 bases). Germline V gene sequence: CDR1 SGHTA, CDR2 FQGNSA. V was cut by 5 bases and J by 2 bases, with 11 bases left in between. The CDR3 consists of 14 residues. The CDR3 sequence is CASSQRGTTDTQYF. Here the CDR3 DNA reads TGTGCCAGCAGCCAACGGGGAACCACAGATACGCAGTATTTT.

The chain employs TRBV27 and TRBJ2-7, with D unclear. The J call may be wrong; the DNA end is better matched by TRBJ2-5. The CDR3 covers 14 residues. Per the germline V gene, CDR1 is MNHEY and CDR2 is SMNVEV (reference sequence). CDR3 in DNA: TGTGCCAGCAGTTTATATCCGGCAGTAGGGACCCAGTACTTC. Its translation: CASSLYPAVGTQYF.

CDR3 coding DNA: TGCAGCGTGGCGACAGGAGCGGAGACCCAGTACTTC. Amino acid sequence: CSVATGAETQYF. This chain links TRBV29-1 with TRBJ2-7, with TRBD1 as a possible D gene (6 bases). The end of the DNA is better explained by TRBJ2-5, so the J call may be wrong. The CDR3 runs to 12 residues. From germline, CDR1 is SQVTM and CDR2 ANQGSEA.